The rows below give T cell receptor beta chains drawn from one sample of a study of cytomegalovirus exposure and HLA in healthy donors. Some clones are missing from TCRdb's copy, which holds only in-frame ones; the method was immunoSEQ multiplex PCR. The data show over 110,000 clones, around 82% seen once. The sequencing input was PBMCs. These receptors were taken from a woman between 40 and 55 years old in good health and CMV-seropositive. The CDR3 runs from the conserved cysteine through the conserved F or W. Each record gives: D gene, J gene, clone size, V gene, CDR3 DNA, CDR3 protein. D genes are given only for firm matches. A row's size may be missing; if present it is once, few, many or a size class.

>TRBD1|TRBJ2-4|NA|TRBV11-3
TGTGCCAGCAGCTACGCCGGGACAGGGGGAAACATTCAGTACTTC
CASSYAGTGGNIQYF
>NA|TRBJ1-2|NA|TRBV6-1
TGTGCCAGCAGACGGACAGCATCTAACTATGGCTACACCTTC
CASRRTASNYGYTF
>NA|TRBJ2-3|few|TRBV19
TGTGCCAGTAGTCAACAGGGATGGGCAGATACGCAGTATTTT
CASSQQGWADTQYF
>NA|TRBJ2-3|few|TRBV30
TGTGCCTGGAGTGTACTTAGCGGAACCCGCACAGATACGCAGTATTTT
CAWSVLSGTRTDTQYF
>TRBD2|TRBJ2-1|NA|TRBV2
TGTGCCAGCAGTGGACTAGCGGGGGACAATGAGCAGTTCTTC
CASSGLAGDNEQFF
>NA|TRBJ2-5|NA|TRBV5-6
TGTGCCAGCAGCTTGTGGTCCAGTAGGGGTGGGGAGACCCAGTACTTC
CASSLWSSRGGETQYF
>TRBD1|TRBJ2-7|NA|TRBV28
TGTGCCAGCGGACAGGGTCCGAGAACCTACGAGCAGTACTTC
CASGQGPRTYEQYF
>NA|TRBJ1-4|NA|TRBV30
TGTGCCTGGAGTGTACAGTACCTTAATGAAAAACTGTTTTTT
CAWSVQYLNEKLFF
>TRBD1|TRBJ1-5|NA|TRBV28
TGTGCCAGCGACGGGACAGTCGATCAGCCCCAGCATTTT
CASDGTVDQPQHF
>TRBD1|TRBJ1-2|NA|TRBV5-1
TGCGCCAGCAGCGAGCAGGGGGCTTATGGCTACACCTTC
CASSEQGAYGYTF
>NA|TRBJ2-7|once|TRBV6-1
TGTGCCAGCATGCAGGGCCCCAACGAGCAGTACTTC
CASMQGPNEQYF
>TRBD1|TRBJ1-2|NA|TRBV29-1
TGCAGCGCCGACAGGGGTCGGGGGGATGGCTACACCTTC
CSADRGRGDGYTF
>TRBD1|TRBJ1-2|NA|TRBV2
TGTGCCAGCAGTGACTCAGGGGGGAGCTATGGCTACACCTTC
CASSDSGGSYGYTF
>TRBD1|TRBJ2-7|NA|TRBV18
TGTGCCAGCTCACCGGCAGGGGGTTCATACGAGCAGTACTTC
CASSPAGGSYEQYF
>TRBD2|TRBJ2-1|NA|TRBV20-1
TGCGGCGGGAGGGCTGGCAATGAGCAGTTCTTC
CGGRAGNEQFF
>TRBD1|TRBJ2-3|NA|TRBV29-1
TGCAGCTCCGGGGGGGGACAGGGGATAGATACGCAGTATTTT
CSSGGGQGIDTQYF
>TRBD1|TRBJ1-2|few|TRBV4-2
TGTGCCAGCAGCCTCGACAGGGTATTGCGTGGCTACACCTTC
CASSLDRVLRGYTF
>TRBD2|TRBJ2-3|NA|TRBV4-2
TGTGCCAGCAGCCAAGATTTCGCGGGAGGGCTATTTACTGCAGATACGCAGTATTTT
CASSQDFAGGLFTADTQYF
>TRBD2|TRBJ2-1|few|TRBV5-1
TGCGCCAGCAGCCTCCGACCGGGGACTAGCGGCTACAATGAGCAGTTCTTC
CASSLRPGTSGYNEQFF
>TRBD2|TRBJ2-7|NA|TRBV5-4
TGTGCCAGCAGCTTGCAGCGGGAGTGGGGGAACGAGCAGTACTTC
CASSLQREWGNEQYF
>TRBD1|TRBJ1-1|NA|TRBV7-9
TGTTCCAGCAGCCCCCACAGGGGGACGGGGACTGAAGCTTTCTTT
CSSSPHRGTGTEAFF
>NA|TRBJ2-1|NA|TRBV5-5
TGTGCCAGCAGCTCGGTTGTTGGAGTTCCCTACAATGAGCAGTTCTTC
CASSSVVGVPYNEQFF
>NA|TRBJ1-4|NA|TRBV19
TGTGCCAGTAGTAGGACAGCCGCAACTAATGAAAAACTGTTTTTT
CASSRTAATNEKLFF
>TRBD2|TRBJ2-1|NA|TRBV7-9
TGTGCCAGCACCAGGGTGGCTAGCGGCTCCTACAATGAGCAGTTCTTC
CASTRVASGSYNEQFF
>NA|TRBJ2-3|NA|TRBV11-2
TGTGCCAGCAGCTTAGGGTGGCAGGTCCCAGATACGCAGTATTTT
CASSLGWQVPDTQYF
>TRBD2|TRBJ2-1|NA|TRBV28
TGTGCCAGCAGTACTCTAGCGGGAGGGCCGCCCTACAATGAGCAGTTCTTC
CASSTLAGGPPYNEQFF
>NA|TRBJ1-4|once|TRBV6-1
TGTGCCAGCAGTGACGTGGTCCAAGCGGATTATACAACTAATGAAAAACTGTTTTTT
CASSDVVQADYTTNEKLFF
>NA|TRBJ1-4|NA|TRBV4-1
TGTGCCAGCAGCCAAGATGTTGAGAAACTGTTTTTT
CASSQDVEKLFF
>NA|TRBJ2-1|few|TRBV6-1
TGTGCCAGCAGTGGAGCAAGGGGGGGAACGCGGTTCTTC
CASSGARGGTRFF